This T cell receptor beta chain was identified in a study of control samples from healthy donors and cancer patients. Germline CDR1 is SGHAT and CDR2 is FQNNGV. V shed 5 bases and J 5 bases; nucleotides not matched to a gene: 8. The CDR3 contains 14 residues. Sequenced by immunoSEQ multiplex PCR; TCRdb stores in-frame clones only, minus some. The table has roughly 170,000 clones, approximately 95% seen once. The chain carries TRBV11-2 and TRBJ1-1; 7 nucleotides align to TRBD1. Specimen: blood. The sequence was obtained from a man in his late teens or twenties in good health. The CDR3 region is CASSPREGQTEAFF. CDR3 bases: TGTGCCAGCAGCCCGAGGGAGGGACAGACTGAAGCTTTCTTT.